A single sample is the source of the 7 T cell receptor beta chains below, sequenced in a study of sequential checkpoint blockade in melanoma. The data were produced by immunoSEQ multiplex PCR, yet TCRdb's version contains in-frame clones alone and is incomplete. Of more than 2,500 clones detected, over 20% appear once; the ten largest clones hold about 11%. Treatment noted: randomized to nivolumab then ipilimumab (arm A) or the reverse (arm B). The material was tumor tissue (inferred from file names), obtained from a patient given nivolumab and ipilimumab in sequence. The receptors shown here come from a human donor with melanoma.

J is TRBJ2-1 and V is TRBV19; TRBD2 matches 7 bases. V dropped 11 bases and J dropped 0; count of bases not matched to a gene: 10. The germline V gene has CDR1 LNHDA and CDR2 SQIVND (reference sequence). The CDR3 length is 15 residues. The CDR3 here is CAGSQRGPSYNEQFF. The CDR3 nucleotides are TGTGCCGGGTCCCAGCGGGGTCCCTCCTACAATGAGCAGTTCTTC.

This clone came up a few times. The J gene is TRBJ1-4, the V gene TRBV9; the D is unclear. This CDR3 comprises 14 residues. Germline V gene data show CDR1 as SGDLS and CDR2 as YYNGEE. The ends were cut back, 0 bases at V and 8 bases at J, with 11 bases in the middle. CDR3 protein: CASSVGMVAEKLFF. The CDR3 coding sequence is TGTGCCAGCAGCGTAGGGATGGTTGCCGAAAAACTGTTTTTT.

The chain uses TRBV19 and TRBJ2-2; TRBD2 might be the D (6 bases). The germline V gene has CDR1 LNHDA and CDR2 SQIVND (reference sequence). The length of the CDR3 is 14 residues. V lost 3 bases and J lost 2, with 7 bases in between. The CDR3 bases are TGTGCCAGTAGTATCGGGAGAAACACCGGGGAGCTGTTTTTT. Residues: CASSIGRNTGELFF.

The chain links TRBV6-8 to TRBJ1-2; D ambiguous. Germline loops: CDR1 MNHGY, CDR2 SAAAGT. Deletions cut 5 bases from V and 4 bases from J, with 14 bases between. The CDR3 is 14 amino acids. DNA of the CDR3: TGTGCCAGCAGTCAACACGGACGCATCTATGGCTACACCTTC. Amino acids: CASSQHGRIYGYTF.

The chain is built from TRBV11-3 and TRBJ2-3, with TRBD2 identical over 11 bases. The CDR3 sequence is 20 residues long. V shed 4 bases, J shed 8 bases, and the junction held 23 bases outside the gene matches. Germline V gives CDR1 SGHNT, CDR2 YENEEA. The CDR3 DNA reads TGTGCCAGCAGCTCCCCCTCGTACATTCTAGCGGGGGGCCCGAGTGTTACGCAGTATTTT. As protein: CASSSPSYILAGGPSVTQYF.

The rearrangement joins TRBV12-5 to TRBJ2-7; possible D gene TRBD2, 6 bases. From germline, CDR1 is LGHNT and CDR2 FRNRAP. The CDR3 loop spans 15 amino acids. V was pared by 6 bases and J by 1 base, with 16 bases between. CDR3 bases: TGTGCTAGTGGCCCCCCCGGGGGACTGTCCTACGAGCAGTACTTC. Translated, it gives CASGPPGGLSYEQYF.

The chain uses TRBV29-1 and TRBJ1-2; D is uncertain. CDR1 and CDR2 (germline): SQVTM, ANQGSEA. The CDR3 sequence is 16 residues long. The ends were cut back, 4 bases at V and 2 bases at J, with 20 bases in the middle. The CDR3 is CSVGGLPGARNYGYTF. Here the CDR3 DNA reads TGCAGCGTTGGAGGGCTTCCGGGCGCCCGCAACTATGGCTACACCTTC.